This TCR beta chain was documented in a study of cytomegalovirus exposure and HLA in healthy donors. Study information: According to later analysis, the same platform produced the 110 or so validation and several hundred first-cohort repertoires.

The CDR3 spans 15 residues. Germline V CDR1 and CDR2: SGHRS, YFSETQ. V lost 4 bases, J lost 3 bases, and 16 bases lay in between. Notes on this clone: The antigen is unknown.

Study-level points and caveats: Confirmation in vitro established that a few CMV-associated chains were specific for CMV antigens.

Here immunoSEQ multiplex PCR was the method, and the copy in TCRdb shows in-frame clones only, minus some. This sample carries 150,000 or so clones, roughly 80% of them seen once, and the ten largest clones take around 9.6%. The TCR sequence derives from a young man in good health and CMV-seropositive. Input material: PBMCs. J is TRBJ1-1 and V is TRBV5-1; a possible D gene is TRBD1 (5 bases). CDR3 DNA: TGCGCCAGCAGCCCATTAGGGGAGGGATACACTGAAGCTTTCTTT. This codes for CASSPLGEGYTEAFF.